This T cell receptor beta chain was captured by sequencing in a study of cytotoxic CD8 clonotypes in ibrutinib-treated CLL. Study-level information: The study included some 10 relapsed/refractory and about 16 treatment-naive patients; about 18 had IGHV unmutated disease.

Looked up from germline, CDR1 is MDHEN and CDR2 is SYDVKM. V lost 5 bases to trimming and J lost 4 bases; unmatched junction nucleotides: 13. The CDR3 covers 16 residues. Target depth was 1 in 200,000 to 1 in 1 million T cells, about 10x per clonotype. Assay: immunoSEQ multiplex PCR; the TCRdb copy retains only in-frame clones and omits some. The sample lists about 200,000 clones, 55% to 85% occurring once. Study conclusions and caveats: Few clonotypes were public, and these shrank or held steady under treatment.

With respect to this clone: Antigen specificity is unknown.

The sequencing used PBMCs, collected after 24 months of ibrutinib treatment. The sequence was collected from a human donor with chronic lymphocytic leukemia. The gene calls are TRBV28 and TRBJ2-7; 8 bases are shared with TRBD2. The CDR3 nucleotides read TGTGCCAGCAGTCCGAGCGGGGGACATGCGGGGTACGAGCAGTACTTC. Residues: CASSPSGGHAGYEQYF.